This T cell receptor beta chain was sequenced for a study of response to subunit inactivated influenza vaccine. Study-level findings and limits: Each seasonal flu vaccination may recruit only limited new T cells, authors suggested.

TCRdb itself ran the RT-PCR reads through MiXCR, one entry per CDR3 protein. The data hold hundreds of thousands of distinct CDR3 sequences, with approximately 14% observed a single time. This CDR3 contains 15 residues. The V end was cut by 5 bases, the J end by 1 base, with 15 bases between. Per the germline V gene, CDR1 is LNHDA and CDR2 is SQIVND (reference sequence). There are a few counts of this clonotype. The target antigen is unknown. This clonotype was obtained from a man in his fifties or sixties who received an inactivated influenza vaccine. The source material was PBMCs from blood, sampled roughly 13 days after vaccination. The gene calls are TRBV19 and TRBJ2-7; no reliable D call. In DNA, the CDR3 is TGTGCCAGTAGTTCTGGCTACACCCTGTCCTACGAGCAGTACTTC. Protein sequence: CASSSGYTLSYEQYF.